The 10 T cell receptor beta chains below all came from one sample that was sequenced in a study of control samples from healthy donors and cancer patients. The assay was immunoSEQ multiplex PCR, and TCRdb's table has in-frame clones only and misses some. Of about 120,000 clones listed, about 87% were seen once; the top ten hold about 12%. Sequencing input: blood. Receptors were obtained from a young man in good health.

The V call is TRBV2, the J call TRBJ1-2, with a weak D call TRBD1 (6 bases). In germline, CDR1 is SNHLY, CDR2 FYNNEI. This CDR3 contains 12 residues. V was shortened by 8 bases and J by 4 bases, with 11 bases between the two germline ends. This CDR3 is CASAGDGYGYTF. The CDR3, as DNA: TGTGCCAGCGCAGGGGACGGCTATGGCTACACCTTC.

The genes are TRBV24-1 and TRBJ1-5, with D unclear. CDR3 size: 16 residues. The germline V gene encodes CDR1 KGHDR and CDR2 SFDVKD. The V gene lost 3 bases and the J gene lost 1 base, with 12 bases spanning the gap. DNA for the CDR3: TGTGCCACCAGTGATCACCGGGAAGGAAGCAATCAGCCCCAGCATTTT. Protein sequence: CATSDHREGSNQPQHF.

The V call is TRBV14, the J call TRBJ2-1; 10 bases line up with TRBD2. Germline V CDR1 and CDR2: SGHDN, FVKESK. V dropped 4 bases and J dropped 1; count of bases not matched to a gene: 13. The CDR3 totals 19 residues. CDR3 sequence: CASSPLGSGGSSSYNEQFF. CDR3 DNA sequence: TGTGCCAGCAGCCCCCTGGGTAGCGGGGGGTCTTCTTCCTACAATGAGCAGTTCTTC.

This chain links TRBV6-5 with TRBJ2-5; D might be TRBD2 (7 bases). V lost 6 bases and J lost 4, with 12 bases in between. Germline-derived CDR1 and CDR2 are MNHEY and SVGAGI. The CDR3 runs 13 residues. CDR3 DNA sequence: TGTGCCAGCAGCGGGGGGACATTAGAGACCCAGTACTTC. This translates into CASSGGTLETQYF.

The chain combines TRBV28 with TRBJ1-1, with 7 nucleotides matching TRBD1. The CDR3 has 16 residues. Germline values: CDR1 MDHEN, CDR2 SYDVKM. The junction had 10 bases not matched to a gene; V was cut back by 6 bases and J by 0 bases. CDR3 nucleotide sequence: TGTGCCAGCAGCTCTCCCCTGGGACAGCTGAACACTGAAGCTTTCTTT. Residues: CASSSPLGQLNTEAFF.

The chain has TRBV18 and TRBJ2-3; D may be TRBD1 (5 bases). The germline V gene has CDR1 KGHSH and CDR2 LQKENI. Trimming took 1 base from V and 3 from J, leaving 5 bases between them. This CDR3 has 13 residues. CDR3 loop: CASSPQGTDTQYF. CDR3 sequence (DNA): TGTGCCAGCTCACCACAGGGGACAGATACGCAGTATTTT.

The gene calls are TRBV15 and TRBJ1-5; no definite D call. Germline CDR1 is LNHNV and CDR2 is YYDKDF (reference sequence). This CDR3 contains 13 residues. Trimming removed 0 bases from V and 9 bases from J, with 9 bases in between. The CDR3 DNA follows: TGTGCCACCAGCAGAGATGGGTTGGGGCCCCAGCATTTT. It translates to CATSRDGLGPQHF.

The chain joins TRBV7-8 to TRBJ1-5; 8 bases are shared with TRBD1. The CDR3 loop spans 15 amino acids. V trimming: 2 bases; J trimming: 5 bases; junction bases outside the gene matches: 5. The germline CDR1 and CDR2 sequences are SGHVS and FQNEAQ. The CDR3 is CASSLLGTGDQPQHF. As DNA, the CDR3 is TGTGCCAGCAGCTTATTAGGGACAGGAGATCAGCCCCAGCATTTT.

The J gene is TRBJ1-3, the V gene TRBV4-2; no clear D. Germline-derived CDR1 and CDR2 are LGHNA and YNFKEQ. V lost 0 bases and J 0 bases, leaving 18 bases between the germline ends. CDR3 length equals 19 residues. The CDR3 DNA follows: TGTGCCAGCAGCCAAGAAAGAGTCGCAGGCTCGAACTCTGGAAACACCATATATTTT. Protein: CASSQERVAGSNSGNTIYF.

The chain has TRBV5-8 and TRBJ1-6; D is possibly TRBD1 (5 bases). The CDR3 has 16 residues. Germline CDR1 and CDR2: SGHTS and YDEGEE. V was shortened by 0 bases and J by 9 bases, with 16 bases between the two germline ends. As DNA, the CDR3 is TGTGCCAGCAGCTTGGACTGGAGGACAATCGGTTCACCCCTCCACTTT. Translated, it gives CASSLDWRTIGSPLHF. Full variable domain (remainder filled in from reference TRBV5-8 and TRBJ1-6): EAGVTQSPTHLIKTRGQQATLRCSPISGHTSVYWYQQALGLGLQFLLWYDEGEERNRGNFPPRFSGRQFPNYSSELNVNALELEDSALYLCASSLDWRTIGSPLHFGNGTRLTVT.